The source of this T cell receptor beta chain is a study of T cell responses to AZD1222 COVID-19 vaccine. Overall study findings and caveats: Targets within unmutated variant regions were reportedly found for nearly half of spike-specific TCRs. The study identified only five to seven AZD1222 recipients as seropositive at baseline. Most donors were white British and more were female, and clonal diversity was possibly underestimated.

Germline loops: CDR1 MDHEN, CDR2 SYDVKM. The CDR3 totals 14 residues. The V and J ends lost 10 bases and 3 bases, in that order; junction bases with no gene match: 7. TCRdb's copy holds only in-frame clones and misses some; the assay was immunoSEQ multiplex PCR. The top ten hold approximately 3% of the sample, which has about 110,000 clones, 70% to 90% seen once. To note about this clone: As yet, its antigen is unknown.

The chain is built from TRBV28 and TRBJ1-2; 11 bases agree with TRBD1. This sequence was found in an adult in good health. This specimen consisted of peripheral blood, obtained on day 0 of AZD1222 vaccination. The CDR3 loop reads CATGQGARDYGYTF. CDR3 bases: TGTGCCACCGGACAGGGGGCGCGGGACTATGGCTACACCTTC.